This TCR beta chain was sequenced in a study of Ad26.COV2.S vaccination and SARS-CoV-2 variants. The data were produced by immunoSEQ multiplex PCR, yet TCRdb's version contains in-frame clones alone and is incomplete. The sample shows tens of thousands of clones, approximately 83% of them seen only once. V trimming: 6 bases; J trimming: 11 bases; junction bases outside the gene matches: 15. The CDR3 extends over 15 amino acids. Germline V gene data show CDR1 as LNHDA and CDR2 as SQIVND (reference sequence). The material sequenced was peripheral blood, taken after recovery from COVID-19. The TCR sequence derives from a human donor who had recovered from COVID-19. This chain links TRBV19 with TRBJ1-5, with TRBD1 matching 8 bases. The CDR3 here is CASRKGSDRELSQHF. The CDR3 DNA reads TGTGCCAGTAGGAAGGGGTCGGACAGGGAACTGTCCCAGCATTTT. The whole variable domain, filled in from reference TRBV19 and TRBJ1-5, reads DGGITQSPKYLFRKEGQNVTLSCEQNLNHDAMYWYRQDPGQGLRLIYYSQIVNDFQKGDIAEGYSVSREKKESFPLTVTSAQKNPTAFYLCASRKGSDRELSQHFGDGTRLSIL.